Here is one TCR beta chain with its context. Its antigen remains unidentified. The record has no base qualities; no much larger clone is one base away. This sample was taken from a study of blood T cells in healthy people across ages (dated by TCRdb to 2013 to 2016). Study-level background: Template switching captured roughly one uniquely barcoded TCR beta cDNA molecule per two T cells in model experiments. Donors were grouped into four age groups: young (average 16 years), middle-aged (39), aged (62) and long-lived (roughly 80). Age-related changes in TCR beta repertoire diversity were measured in the study by deep sequencing normalized with unique cDNA molecular identifiers. Using the same blood draw, the study looked at two additional independent replicas of 1 million unique cDNA reads for two donors, one aged 18 to 29 and the other aged 80 or older. To avoid experimental bias, donors of different ages were randomly spread across the sequencing lanes.

To prepare the library, 5' RACE was applied. Reads for this sample came from an Illumina HiSeq 2500. The second PCR ran for about 7 to 11 cycles and used a J-beta primer mix along with a sample-barcoded 5' primer. A template-switch 5' adaptor carrying 12 random nucleotides introduced a unique molecular identifier onto each TCR beta cDNA molecule. At least 2.5 million CDR3-containing paired-end reads were obtained from each sample. First-strand cDNA synthesis was performed from all RNA using the Mint cDNA synthesis kit, with priming by a TRBC-specific oligonucleotide. All cDNA was treated with uracil-DNA glycosylase and then went through a first 18-cycle PCR with the universal primers M1SS and BC2_uni_R. On the study's bioinformatics: Normalization of each sample was performed by random selection of 1 million high-quality reads, each carrying a distinct molecular identifier. Instead of being binned into consensus sequences, reads that shared molecular identifiers were thrown out. CDR3 identification, clonotype clustering and error correction used MiTCR with a Q25 quality threshold and the strictest error-elimination algorithm. A nonparametric unseen species model with Euler transformation was used to estimate lower-bound total TCR beta diversity. TCRdb's own reprocessing of the public reads used fastp at Q25 and MiXCR and kept productive beta chains. CDR3 protein duplicates are merged, each entry listing the most common genes and DNA. Clone size and V and J calls follow TCRdb, not the original study. The sample has about 1.4 million distinct CDR3 sequences on record, around 59% of them singletons. The ten largest account for 5.5% to 8% of the sample.

The approximately 40 donors, aged about 6 to 90 years, were systemically healthy Caucasian individuals from Russia. Each donor gave 8 to 10 milliliters of peripheral blood, collected into EDTA-treated Vacutainer tubes. Ficoll-Paque density-gradient centrifugation was used to isolate PBMCs, with at least 6.5 million per sample. Total RNA was extracted from PBMCs with Trizol reagent, with at least 6 micrograms obtained per sample. For every donor, flow cytometry on a PBMC aliquot measured the percentage of naive CD45RAhigh/CD27high T cells. Results and caveats for the whole study, not just this receptor: Because profiling used bulk unsorted PBMCs, naive and antigen-experienced compartments could not be compared conclusively. Observed TCR beta diversity per million T cells fell roughly linearly with age, and a significant reduction was already apparent by age approximately 40. The CMV infection status of donors was not known, potentially confounding age-related changes in expanded clonotypes. Compared with the aged group, the long-lived group had more naive CD4+ T cells, fewer expanded clones and increased TCR diversity, suggesting age selection. Estimates of total diversity based on one million sequenced T cells were considered lower bounds and underestimates. Observed TCR beta diversity correlated strongly with the percentage of naive T cells measured by flow cytometry.

Germline trimming: 0 bases from V, 4 bases from J; junction bases outside gene matches: 9. The CDR1 and CDR2 encoded by the germline V gene are SGHRS and YFSETQ. The CDR3 spans 17 residues, from the cysteine through the phenylalanine. Here the CDR3 DNA is all that survives: 51 bases in frame from base 1. Sequencing used blood. The TCR was taken from a man aged 18 to 30 in good health. This receptor chain uses TRBV5-1 and TRBJ2-3; TRBD1 matches 9 bases in the middle. The bases are TGCGCCAGCAGCTTGGGAGCTAACAGGGGGCTTGCAGATACGCAGTATTTT. This is translated as CASSLGANRGLADTQYF.